Sequencing of this T cell receptor (beta chain) was carried out in a study of human T cells and chemical hapten exposure. The time point is: pre-sensitization, week 0. Treatment defined: therapeutic diphenylcyclopropenone sensitization with weekly scalp DPC. Blood collection took place prior to placing each patch test. TCRdb processed the RACE reads anew with MiXCR; each CDR3 protein has one entry. The sample shows about 110,000 distinct CDR3 sequences, roughly 12% of them seen only once. This clonotype was detected only a few times. V was shortened by 4 bases and J by 2 bases, with 16 bases between the two germline ends. The germline V gene has CDR1 DFQATT and CDR2 SNEGSKA (reference sequence). This CDR3 is built from 15 residues.

The sample in question was whole blood, obtained in connection with sensitization to the hapten diphenylcyclopropenone (DPC). This receptor was taken from a woman between 45 and 60 years old with alopecia areata. Some clones in this sample may be carry-over from other donors' samples. The chain is built from TRBV20-1 and TRBJ2-3; a weak D match, TRBD2 (7 bases). The CDR3 is CSATDWRGLTDTQYF. The CDR3 region has the DNA TGCAGTGCTACTGATTGGCGGGGGCTCACAGATACGCAGTATTTT.